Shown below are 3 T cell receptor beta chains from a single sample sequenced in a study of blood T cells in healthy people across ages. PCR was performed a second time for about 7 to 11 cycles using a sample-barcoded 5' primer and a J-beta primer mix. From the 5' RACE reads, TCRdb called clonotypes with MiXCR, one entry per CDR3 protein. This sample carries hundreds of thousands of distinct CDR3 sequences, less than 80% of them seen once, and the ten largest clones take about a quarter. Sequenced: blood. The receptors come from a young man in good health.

This chain's CDR3 is CASSLGTGRGWRDSPLHF. CDR3 in DNA: TGCGCCAGCAGCTTGGGGACAGGCCGAGGATGGAGGGATTCACCCCTCCACTTT. V and J are TRBV5-1 and TRBJ1-6, with 7 bases matching TRBD1. J lost 8 bases, V lost 0 bases, and 14 bases had no gene match. Germline V gives CDR1 SGHRS, CDR2 YFSETQ. There are 18 residues in the CDR3.

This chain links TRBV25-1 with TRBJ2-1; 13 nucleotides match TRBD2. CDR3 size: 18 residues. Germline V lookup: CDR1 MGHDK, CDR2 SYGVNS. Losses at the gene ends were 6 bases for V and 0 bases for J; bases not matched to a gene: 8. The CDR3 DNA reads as TGTGCCAGCAGAGGGGGACTAGCGGGGAGCTTCTCCTACAATGAGCAGTTCTTC. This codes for CASRGGLAGSFSYNEQFF.

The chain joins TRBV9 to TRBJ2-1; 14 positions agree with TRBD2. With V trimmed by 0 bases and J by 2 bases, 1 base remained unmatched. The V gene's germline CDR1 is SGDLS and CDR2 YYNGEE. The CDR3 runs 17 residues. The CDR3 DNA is TGTGCCAGCAGCGTAGTGGGACTAGCGGGGGCCTACAATGAGCAGTTCTTC. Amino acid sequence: CASSVVGLAGAYNEQFF.